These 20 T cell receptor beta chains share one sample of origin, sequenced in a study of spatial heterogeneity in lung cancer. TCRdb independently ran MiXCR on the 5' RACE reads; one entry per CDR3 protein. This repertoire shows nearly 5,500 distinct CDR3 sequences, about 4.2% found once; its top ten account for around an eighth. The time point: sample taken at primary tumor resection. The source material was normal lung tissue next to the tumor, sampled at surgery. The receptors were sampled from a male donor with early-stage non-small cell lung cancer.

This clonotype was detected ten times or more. CDR3 in DNA: TGTGCCAGCAGCTTATCCGGGGGAAACAATGAGCAGTTCTTC. Its protein product is CASSLSGGNNEQFF. The chain recombines TRBV7-9 with TRBJ2-1, with TRBD2 as a possible D gene (6 bases). V was trimmed by 2 bases and J by 5 bases, leaving 10 bases between them. The germline V gene has CDR1 SEHNR and CDR2 FQNEAQ (reference sequence). This CDR3 spans 14 amino acids.

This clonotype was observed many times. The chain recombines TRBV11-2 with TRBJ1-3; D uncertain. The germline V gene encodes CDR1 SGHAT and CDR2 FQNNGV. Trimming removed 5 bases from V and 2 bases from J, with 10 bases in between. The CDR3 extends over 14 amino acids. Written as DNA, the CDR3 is TGTGCCAGCAGCCGTTGGGGTGCTGGAAACACCATATATTTT. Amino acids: CASSRWGAGNTIYF.

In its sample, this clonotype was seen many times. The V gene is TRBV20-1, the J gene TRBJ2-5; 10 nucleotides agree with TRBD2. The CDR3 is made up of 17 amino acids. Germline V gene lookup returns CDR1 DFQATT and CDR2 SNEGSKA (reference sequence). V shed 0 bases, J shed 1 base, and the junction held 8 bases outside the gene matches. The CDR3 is CSARDPSGGAPQETQYF. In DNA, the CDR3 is TGCAGTGCTAGAGATCCTAGCGGGGGCGCCCCCCAAGAGACCCAGTACTTC.

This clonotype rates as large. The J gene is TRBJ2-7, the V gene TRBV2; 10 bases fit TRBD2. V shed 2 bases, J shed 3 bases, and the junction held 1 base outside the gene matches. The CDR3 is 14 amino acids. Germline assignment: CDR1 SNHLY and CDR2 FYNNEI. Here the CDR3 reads CASSETSGIYEQYF. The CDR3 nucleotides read TGTGCCAGCAGTGAAACTAGCGGGATCTACGAGCAGTACTTC.

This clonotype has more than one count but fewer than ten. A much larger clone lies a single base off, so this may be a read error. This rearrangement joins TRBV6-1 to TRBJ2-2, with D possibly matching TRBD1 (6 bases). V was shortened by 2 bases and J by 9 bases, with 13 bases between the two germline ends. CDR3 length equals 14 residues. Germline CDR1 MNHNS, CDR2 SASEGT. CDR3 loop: CASSEPTGPRELFF. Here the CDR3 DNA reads TGTGCCAGCAGTGAACCTACAGGGCCCCGGGAGCTGTTTTTT.

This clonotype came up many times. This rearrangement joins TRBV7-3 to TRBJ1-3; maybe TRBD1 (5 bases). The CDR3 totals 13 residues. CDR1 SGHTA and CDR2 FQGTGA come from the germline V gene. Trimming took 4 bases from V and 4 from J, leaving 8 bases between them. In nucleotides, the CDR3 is TGTGCCAGCAGCTCCGGACACGGAAACACCATATATTTT. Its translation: CASSSGHGNTIYF.

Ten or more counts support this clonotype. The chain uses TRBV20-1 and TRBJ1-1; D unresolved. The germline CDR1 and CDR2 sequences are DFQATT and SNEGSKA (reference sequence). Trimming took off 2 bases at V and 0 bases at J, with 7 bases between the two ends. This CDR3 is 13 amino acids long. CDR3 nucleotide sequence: TGCAGTGCTAGAAAAGGGCTGAACACTGAAGCTTTCTTT. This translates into CSARKGLNTEAFF.

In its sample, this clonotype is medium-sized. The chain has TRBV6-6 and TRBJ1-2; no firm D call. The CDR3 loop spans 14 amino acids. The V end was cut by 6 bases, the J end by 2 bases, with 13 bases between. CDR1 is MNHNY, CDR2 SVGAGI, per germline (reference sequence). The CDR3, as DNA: TGTGCCAGCAGGACATACGGAGTCAACTATGGCTACACCTTC. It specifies CASRTYGVNYGYTF.

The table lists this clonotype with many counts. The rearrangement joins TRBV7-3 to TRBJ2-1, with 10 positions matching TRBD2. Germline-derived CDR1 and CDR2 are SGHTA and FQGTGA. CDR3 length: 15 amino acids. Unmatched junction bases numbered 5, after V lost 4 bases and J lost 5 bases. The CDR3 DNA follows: TGTGCCAGCAGCTGGGCTAGCGGGAGCGACAATGAGCAGTTCTTC. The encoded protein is CASSWASGSDNEQFF.

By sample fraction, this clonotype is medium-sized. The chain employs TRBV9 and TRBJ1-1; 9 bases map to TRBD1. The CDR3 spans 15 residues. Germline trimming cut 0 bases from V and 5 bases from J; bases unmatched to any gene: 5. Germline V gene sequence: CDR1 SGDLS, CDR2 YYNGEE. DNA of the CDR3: TGTGCCAGCAGCGTAGCTGACAGGGGGGTGACTGAAGCTTTCTTT. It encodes CASSVADRGVTEAFF.

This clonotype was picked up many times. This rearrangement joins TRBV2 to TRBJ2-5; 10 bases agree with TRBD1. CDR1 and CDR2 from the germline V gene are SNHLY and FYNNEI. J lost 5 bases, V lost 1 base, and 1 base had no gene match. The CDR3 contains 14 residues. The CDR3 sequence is CASSEGTGGETQYF. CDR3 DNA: TGTGCCAGCAGTGAAGGGACAGGGGGGGAGACCCAGTACTTC.

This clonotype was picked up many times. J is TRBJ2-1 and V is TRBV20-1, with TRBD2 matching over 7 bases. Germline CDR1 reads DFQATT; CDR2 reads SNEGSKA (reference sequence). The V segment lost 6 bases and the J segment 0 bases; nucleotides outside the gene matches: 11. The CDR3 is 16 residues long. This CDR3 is CSAPDRGGSSYNEQFF. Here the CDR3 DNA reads TGCAGTGCCCCCGACCGCGGGGGTAGCTCCTACAATGAGCAGTTCTTC.

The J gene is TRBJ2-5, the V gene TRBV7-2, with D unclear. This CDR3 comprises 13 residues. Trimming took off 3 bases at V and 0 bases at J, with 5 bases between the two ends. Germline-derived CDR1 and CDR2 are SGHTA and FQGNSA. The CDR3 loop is CASSFDNQETQYF. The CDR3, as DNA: TGTGCCAGCAGCTTTGACAACCAAGAGACCCAGTACTTC.

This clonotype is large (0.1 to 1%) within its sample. The CDR3 DNA is TGCAGTGCTTCGCCGGCGGGGGGGCATAGCAATCAGCCCCAGCATTTT. Encoded protein: CSASPAGGHSNQPQHF. This chain connects TRBV20-1 to TRBJ1-5; tentative D call: TRBD1 (6 bases). Looked up from germline, CDR1 is DFQATT and CDR2 is SNEGSKA (reference sequence). The CDR3 is 16 amino acids. V was pared by 5 bases and J by 0 bases, with 17 bases between.

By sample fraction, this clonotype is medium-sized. CDR3 bases: TGCGCCAGCAGCTTGGAACCAAGGACCCCACCGGATACGCAGTATTTT. Its protein product is CASSLEPRTPPDTQYF. The chain couples TRBV5-1 to TRBJ2-3; D unresolved. In germline, CDR1 is SGHRS, CDR2 YFSETQ. V lost 0 bases and J 6 bases, leaving 17 bases between the germline ends. The CDR3 totals 16 residues.

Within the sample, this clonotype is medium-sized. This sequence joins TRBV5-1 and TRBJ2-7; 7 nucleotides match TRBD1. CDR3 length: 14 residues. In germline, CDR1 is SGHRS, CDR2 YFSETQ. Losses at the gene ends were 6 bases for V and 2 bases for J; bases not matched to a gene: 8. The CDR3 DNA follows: TGCGCCAGCAACCCTGAGACAGGGACCTACGAGCAGTACTTC. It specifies CASNPETGTYEQYF. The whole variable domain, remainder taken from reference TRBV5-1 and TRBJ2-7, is KAGVTQTPRYLIKTRGQQVTLSCSPISGHRSVSWYQQTPGQGLQFLFEYFSETQRNKGNFPGRFSGRQFSNSRSEMNVSTLELGDSALYLCASNPETGTYEQYFGPGTRLTVT.

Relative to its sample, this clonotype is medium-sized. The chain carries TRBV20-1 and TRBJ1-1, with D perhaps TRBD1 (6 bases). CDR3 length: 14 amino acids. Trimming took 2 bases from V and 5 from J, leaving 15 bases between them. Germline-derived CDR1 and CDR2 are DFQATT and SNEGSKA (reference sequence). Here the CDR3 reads CSARPPGARTEAFF. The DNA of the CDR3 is TGCAGTGCTAGACCTCCGGGGGCAAGGACTGAAGCTTTCTTT.

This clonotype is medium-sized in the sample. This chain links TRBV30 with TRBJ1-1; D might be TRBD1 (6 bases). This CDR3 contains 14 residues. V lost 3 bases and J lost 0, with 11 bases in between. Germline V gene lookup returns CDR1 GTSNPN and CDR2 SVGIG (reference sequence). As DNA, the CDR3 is TGTGCCTGGAGGGCACAGGGATTGAACACTGAAGCTTTCTTT. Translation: CAWRAQGLNTEAFF. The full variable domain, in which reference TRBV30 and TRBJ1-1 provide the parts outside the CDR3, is SQTIHQWPATLVQPVGSPLSLECTVEGTSNPNLYWYRQAAGRGLQLLFYSVGIGQISSEVPQNLSASRPQDRQFILSSKKLLLSDSGFYLCAWRAQGLNTEAFFGQGTRLTVV.

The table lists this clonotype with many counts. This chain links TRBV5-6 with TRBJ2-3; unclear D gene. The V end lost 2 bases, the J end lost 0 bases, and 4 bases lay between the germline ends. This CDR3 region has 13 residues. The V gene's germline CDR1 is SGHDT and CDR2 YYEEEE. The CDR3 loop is CASSLGSTDTQYF. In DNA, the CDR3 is TGTGCCAGCAGCTTAGGAAGCACAGATACGCAGTATTTT. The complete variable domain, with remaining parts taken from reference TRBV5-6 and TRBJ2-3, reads DAGVTQSPTHLIKTRGQQVTLRCSPKSGHDTVSWYQQALGQGPQFIFQYYEEEERQRGNFPDRFSGHQFPNYSSELNVNALLLGDSALYLCASSLGSTDTQYFGPGTRLTVL.

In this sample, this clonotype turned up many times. CDR3 sequence reads: CASSRDSLEGYTF. The CDR3 DNA is TGTGCCAGCAGCCGGGACAGCCTAGAAGGCTACACCTTC. The chain couples TRBV9 to TRBJ1-2, with 7 bases fitting TRBD1. Trimming removed 4 bases from V and 8 bases from J; junction bases left unmatched: 8. The CDR3 is made up of 13 amino acids. From germline, CDR1 is SGDLS and CDR2 YYNGEE.